This T cell receptor beta chain appears in the sequencing data of a study of technical replicates of blood from a few donors. The protocol was immunoSEQ multiplex PCR, while the TCRdb copy is restricted to in-frame clones and leaves out a portion. The data show tens of thousands of clones, around 93% seen once. The clonotype comes from a human donor in good health. The source material was T cells isolated from PBMCs.

CDR3 DNA sequence: TGTGCCAGCGGCGGACAGGGCCTGAACTACGAGCAGTACTTC. It is translated as CASGGQGLNYEQYF. The rearrangement uses TRBV2 and TRBJ2-7; 8 nucleotides match TRBD1. Trimming cost V 8 bases and J 3 bases; bases outside gene matches: 9. Germline-derived CDR1 and CDR2 are SNHLY and FYNNEI. The CDR3 length is 14 residues.